The 15 T cell receptor beta chains given below trace back to one sample, sequenced in a study of T-cell memory formation after mild COVID-19. One entry per CDR3 protein results from TCRdb running MiXCR on the 5' RACE reads. The table lists approximately 400,000 distinct CDR3 sequences, roughly 17% of them singletons, with about a fifth in the top ten. Sequencing was done on a sample of PBMCs or a T cell subset sorted from them (not recorded which). These receptors were taken from a man between 18 and 35 years old who had mild COVID-19 (a few samples of this study predate the infection). Cell type and time point are not known.

The V and J genes are TRBV10-3 and TRBJ1-2, with 7 nucleotides matching TRBD1. Germline V gene lookup returns CDR1 ENHRY and CDR2 SYGVKD. The length of the CDR3 is 15 residues. J gave up 5 bases and V 6 bases, and 12 bases lay outside the gene matches. The CDR3, as DNA: TGTGCCATCAGGGGGAGACAGGGAGGCGGGTATGGCTACACCTTC. It translates to CAIRGRQGGGYGYTF.

The rearrangement joins TRBV12-3 or TRBV12-4 to TRBJ2-1; no clear D gene. V was clipped by 4 bases and J by 9 bases, with 13 bases between them. CDR3 length equals 13 residues. DNA of the CDR3: TGTGCCAGCAGTTACTATCGACTTCTTGAGCAGTTCTTC. Amino acids: CASSYYRLLEQFF.

This clonotype was seen a handful of times. The chain uses TRBV10-3 and TRBJ1-1; possibly TRBD1 for D (6 bases). The CDR3 is 12 residues long. V lost 10 bases, J lost 3 bases, and 12 bases lay in between. Per germline, CDR1 ENHRY and CDR2 SYGVKD. The CDR3 DNA reads as TGTGCCACCCAGGGGTCCGACACTGAAGCTTTCTTT. Its protein is CATQGSDTEAFF.

This clonotype was recorded a few times. The chain links TRBV28 to TRBJ2-7, with D perhaps TRBD2 (5 bases). The ends were cut back, 8 bases at V and 5 bases at J, with 10 bases in the middle. Germline assignment: CDR1 MDHEN and CDR2 SYDVKM. CDR3 length: 11 residues. The CDR3 spells CASVGEHEQYV. CDR3 DNA sequence: TGTGCCAGCGTCGGGGAGCACGAGCAGTACGTC.

This clonotype appeared a few times. The chain carries TRBV6-8 and TRBJ1-1, with D unclear. Trimming left V 6 bases short and J 9 bases short, with 11 bases between. CDR1 and CDR2 (germline): MNHGY, SAAAGT. The CDR3 runs 11 residues. CDR3 protein: CASRVREKAFF. The CDR3 bases are TGTGCCAGCAGGGTCCGTGAAAAAGCTTTCTTT.

CDR3 sequence reads: CASSLALDGGYYEQYV. The CDR3 coding sequence is TGTGCTAGCAGCTTAGCGCTAGATGGGGGATACTACGAGCAGTACGTC. The chain recombines TRBV7-7 with TRBJ2-7; D may match TRBD1 or TRBD2 (5 bases each). The germline CDR1 and CDR2 sequences are SSHAT and FNYEAQ (reference sequence). The CDR3 has 16 amino acids.

This clonotype was seen only a few times. V gene TRBV12-3 or TRBV12-4 combines with J gene TRBJ2-2; D remains ambiguous. The V end lost 1 base, the J end lost 5 bases, and 8 bases lay between the germline ends. The CDR3 runs to 14 residues. DNA of the CDR3: TGTGCCAGCAGTTTAGGGGGTATAACCGGGGAGCTGTTTTTT. It encodes CASSLGGITGELFF.

This clonotype has a handful of counts. The V gene is TRBV5-1, the J gene TRBJ2-5, with D unclear. Germline values: CDR1 SGHRS, CDR2 YFSETQ. Trimming removed 1 base at V and 1 base at J, with 5 bases between. The CDR3 is 13 amino acids. The CDR3 sequence is CASSLWSQETQYF. The CDR3, as DNA: TGCGCCAGCAGCTTGTGGTCCCAAGAGACCCAGTACTTC.

The chain uses TRBV24-1 and TRBJ2-5; 7 bases are shared with TRBD1. The CDR3 contains 15 residues. In germline, CDR1 is KGHDR, CDR2 SFDVKD. V lost 4 bases, J lost 5 bases, and 9 bases stayed unmatched. For the CDR3, the DNA is TGTGCCACCAGTGACCCGACAGGGAAAGGGGAGACCCAGTACTTC. Amino acid sequence: CATSDPTGKGETQYF.

V and J are TRBV20-1 and TRBJ1-2; the match to TRBD1 covers 7 bases. Unmatched junction bases numbered 9, after V lost 0 bases and J lost 8 bases. Germline V gene sequence: CDR1 DFQATT, CDR2 SNEGSKA (reference sequence). The CDR3 is 14 residues long. CDR3 sequence (DNA): TGCAGTGCTAGAGACCTAGACAGGGTCCACGGCTACACCTTC. Translating gives CSARDLDRVHGYTF.

This clonotype occurred many times. V gene TRBV4-1 combines with J gene TRBJ2-5; D remains ambiguous. The CDR3 consists of 13 residues. The V gene lost 0 bases and the J gene lost 7 bases, with 9 bases spanning the gap. Germline V CDR1 and CDR2: MGHRA, YSYEKL. CDR3 DNA sequence: TGCGCCAGCAGCCAAGATGGCCTGGGGACCCAGTACTTC. Translated: CASSQDGLGTQYF.

The rearrangement uses TRBV20-1 and TRBJ2-5; 7 bases agree with TRBD1. Germline CDR1 DFQATT, CDR2 SNEGSKA (reference sequence). V lost 5 bases to trimming and J lost 3 bases; unmatched junction nucleotides: 12. The CDR3 spans 15 residues. CDR3 DNA sequence: TGCAGTGCTCCTTCCTGGGGGACAGTCAAAGAGACCCAGTACTTC. Residues: CSAPSWGTVKETQYF.

V and J are TRBV12-3 or TRBV12-4 and TRBJ2-5; perhaps D is TRBD1 or TRBD2 (7 bases each). The CDR3 sequence is 13 residues long. V was shortened by 7 bases and J by 4 bases, with 13 bases between the two germline ends. The CDR3 protein is CASKRDSSETQYF. DNA of the CDR3: TGTGCCAGCAAGCGGGACAGCTCAGAGACCCAGTACTTC.

J is TRBJ1-6 and V is TRBV6-1, with D perhaps matching TRBD1 (5 bases). Germline CDR1 reads MNHNS; CDR2 reads SASEGT. Trimming cost V 2 bases and J 8 bases, with 10 bases left between them. This CDR3 has 14 amino acids. The CDR3 DNA follows: TGTGCCAGCAGTGAACCGACAGTCTATTCACCCCTCCACTTT. Protein sequence: CASSEPTVYSPLHF.

V usage is TRBV7-2 and J usage is TRBJ2-5; D may match TRBD1 or TRBD2 (6 bases each). Germline values: CDR1 SGHTA, CDR2 FQGNSA. This CDR3 spans 15 amino acids. Trimming removed 1 base at V and 2 bases at J, with 11 bases between. CDR3 in DNA: TGTGCCAGCAGCTTAGGCGGGACACCTCAAGAGACCCAGTACTTC. This encodes CASSLGGTPQETQYF.